A selection of T cell receptor beta chains follows, all from one sample in a study of blood T cell repertoires in COVID-19. The table came from immunoSEQ multiplex PCR; TCRdb's copy has only in-frame clones and leaves some out. The sample has approximately 200,000 clones; 80% are singletons. Sequenced: PBMCs or T cells enriched from blood (not recorded which). The receptor set was obtained from a middle-aged woman with acute COVID-19. CDR3s include the opening cysteine and the closing phenylalanine or tryptophan. The D gene is left open where the match is weak. The size of a clone is reported for some rows only, either as once, few or many, or as a class for expanded clones.

d_gene	v_gene	j_gene	len	abundance	CDR3aa	CDR3nt
-	TRBV4-1	TRBJ1-5	15	-	CATSREGGGNQPQHF	TGCGCCACCAGCCGGGAAGGGGGAGGCAATCAGCCCCAGCATTTT
-	TRBV7-3	TRBJ1-1	13	-	CASSFGTGTEAFF	TGTGCCAGCAGCTTTGGAACAGGGACTGAAGCTTTCTTT
-	TRBV29-1	TRBJ2-5	12	-	CSVGVGAETQYF	TGCAGCGTTGGGGTTGGGGCGGAGACCCAGTACTTC
TRBD2	TRBV7-3	TRBJ2-2	18	-	CASSPPPGLAGNTGELFF	TGTGCCAGCAGCCCCCCCCCGGGACTAGCGGGAAACACCGGGGAGCTGTTTTTT
-	TRBV25-1	TRBJ2-7	16	-	CASSEGGGQSSYEQYF	TGTGCCAGCAGTGAAGGCGGTGGACAGAGCTCCTACGAGCAGTACTTC
-	TRBV6-5	TRBJ2-2	13	-	CASSYTGAGELFF	TGTGCCAGCAGTTATACCGGTGCCGGGGAGCTGTTTTTT
-	TRBV5-6	TRBJ2-2	16	-	CASSWVRAGNTGELFF	TGTGCCAGCAGCTGGGTGAGAGCGGGGAACACCGGGGAGCTGTTTTTT
TRBD1	TRBV6-2/TRBV6-3	TRBJ2-7	16	-	CASSYLTGQAPYEQYF	TGTGCCAGCAGTTACTTAACGGGACAGGCGCCTTACGAGCAGTACTTC
-	TRBV2	TRBJ1-5	14	-	CASSERGAYQPQHF	TGTGCCAGCAGTGAGCGGGGGGCATATCAGCCCCAGCATTTT
TRBD1	TRBV27	TRBJ1-6	12	few	CASRTGGSPLHF	TGTGCCAGCAGAACAGGGGGGTCACCCCTCCACTTT
-	TRBV20-1	TRBJ1-2	11	once	CSASGSHGYTF	TGCAGTGCTTCAGGGTCCCATGGCTACACCTTC
TRBD1	TRBV4-1	TRBJ1-2	18	-	CASSQEARTGLLVYGYTF	TGCGCCAGCAGCCAAGAGGCCCGGACAGGCCTCTTGGTCTATGGCTACACCTTC
-	TRBV7-9	TRBJ2-7	13	once	CASSFGASYEQYF	TGTGCCAGCAGCTTCGGTGCGTCCTACGAGCAGTACTTC
TRBD2	TRBV27	TRBJ2-3	15	-	CASNLDGRGTDTQYF	TGTGCCAGCAACCTTGACGGGAGGGGAACAGATACGCAGTATTTT
-	TRBV11-3	TRBJ2-3	12	-	CASSPSTDTQYF	TGTGCCAGCAGCCCAAGCACAGATACGCAGTATTTT
-	TRBV9	TRBJ1-6	15	-	CASSPPGAYNSPLHF	TGTGCCAGCAGCCCCCCGGGAGCCTATAATTCACCCCTCCACTTT
-	TRBV29-1	TRBJ1-1	13	-	CSVEDRLRTEAFF	TGCAGCGTTGAAGATCGGTTGCGGACTGAAGCTTTCTTT
TRBD2	TRBV5-1	TRBJ2-1	17	-	CASSLDVAGGPYNEQFF	TGCGCCAGCAGCTTGGATGTAGCGGGAGGGCCTTACAATGAGCAGTTCTTC
TRBD2	TRBV3-1/TRBV3-2	TRBJ2-7	16	-	CASSQDVTSGGYEQYF	TGTGCCAGCAGCCAAGATGTAACTAGCGGGGGTTACGAGCAGTACTTC
TRBD2	TRBV5-4	TRBJ2-3	17	-	CASSSGLAGGGTDTQYF	TGTGCCAGCAGCTCGGGACTAGCGGGGGGGGGCACAGATACGCAGTATTTT
-	TRBV19	TRBJ1-5	13	-	CASSPDTDQPQHF	TGTGCCAGTAGTCCCGATACAGATCAGCCCCAGCATTTT
-	TRBV30	TRBJ1-1	12	once	CALTSGNTEAFF	TGTGCCCTAACGTCGGGGAACACTGAAGCTTTCTTT
-	TRBV28	TRBJ1-4	14	once	CASSLQGGNEKLFF	TGTGCCAGCAGTTTACAAGGCGGTAATGAAAAACTGTTTTTT
TRBD1	TRBV6-2/TRBV6-3	TRBJ1-4	15	-	CASSTNRGLREKLFF	TGTGCCAGCAGTACCAACAGGGGGCTAAGGGAAAAACTGTTTTTT
TRBD1	TRBV28	TRBJ1-5	15	-	CASSRQGASNQPQHF	TGTGCCAGCAGCCGACAGGGGGCTAGCAATCAGCCCCAGCATTTT
-	TRBV28	TRBJ1-2	14	-	CASGGPGLFIGYTF	TGTGCCTCCGGGGGTCCGGGACTATTCATTGGCTACACCTTC
TRBD2	TRBV18	TRBJ2-2	16	-	CASSPPGLADTGELFF	TGTGCCAGCTCACCACCCGGACTAGCAGACACCGGGGAGCTGTTTTTT
-	TRBV11-2	TRBJ2-7	14	-	CASSLDGPGYEQYF	TGTGCCAGCAGCTTAGATGGCCCGGGGTACGAGCAGTACTTC
TRBD1	TRBV6-5	TRBJ1-6	15	-	CASSYDRVGNSPLHF	TGTGCCAGCAGTTACGACAGGGTGGGAAATTCACCCCTCCACTTT
-	TRBV6-4	TRBJ1-1	14	few	CASSADSENTEAFF	TGTGCCAGCAGTGCGGACAGCGAGAACACTGAAGCTTTCTTT
-	TRBV19	TRBJ2-3	13	many	CASSWLDSNTQYF	TGTGCCAGTAGTTGGCTAGACTCAAATACGCAGTATTTT
TRBD2	TRBV27	TRBJ2-5	15	-	CASVRLAGGRETQYF	TGTGCCAGCGTTCGCCTAGCGGGGGGCCGGGAGACCCAGTACTTC
TRBD2	TRBV27	TRBJ2-5	16	once	CASSLSASGVFETQYF	TGTGCCAGCAGTTTATCGGCTAGCGGCGTATTCGAGACCCAGTACTTC
TRBD1	TRBV6-5	TRBJ1-1	14	few	CASNRDRVNTEAFF	TGTGCCAGCAACCGGGACAGGGTAAACACTGAAGCTTTCTTT
TRBD1	TRBV5-8	TRBJ2-1	18	-	CASTRFGGRDRSYNEQFF	TGTGCCAGCACCCGATTCGGTGGCCGGGACAGGTCCTACAATGAGCAGTTCTTC
-	TRBV28	TRBJ1-5	13	-	CASSLSGDQPQHF	TGTGCCAGCAGTTTATCAGGGGATCAGCCCCAGCATTTT
TRBD2	TRBV18	TRBJ2-2	16	once	CASSPRASGLSGELFF	TGTGCCAGCTCACCACGGGCTAGCGGGCTTTCCGGGGAGCTGTTTTTT
TRBD1	TRBV29-1	TRBJ2-3	17	-	CSVDKSGTGGGTDTQYF	TGCAGCGTCGACAAATCCGGGACAGGGGGCGGCACAGATACGCAGTATTTT
TRBD1	TRBV4-1	TRBJ1-5	18	-	CASSQDRGTGTSNQPQHF	TGCGCCAGCAGCCAAGATCGGGGGACAGGGACAAGCAATCAGCCCCAGCATTTT
TRBD2	TRBV19	TRBJ2-5	16	-	CASSMGTSGRGETQYF	TGTGCCAGTAGTATGGGGACTAGCGGACGGGGAGAGACCCAGTACTTC
TRBD1	TRBV4-2	TRBJ1-4	18	-	CASSLDRDSLFLSQRSVF	TGTGCCAGCAGCCTAGACCGGGACAGCTTGTTCCTATCCCAACGCTCGGTTTTT
-	TRBV19	TRBJ1-2	15	-	CASSIDRGEHYGYTF	TGTGCCAGTAGTATAGATCGCGGGGAACACTATGGCTACACCTTC
TRBD2	TRBV28	TRBJ2-5	15	-	CASSRLAGLQETQYF	TGTGCCAGCAGTCGACTAGCGGGGTTGCAAGAGACCCAGTACTTC